The 20 T cell receptor beta chains below all came from one sample that was sequenced in a study of T-cell memory formation after mild COVID-19. TCRdb analysed the 5' RACE reads with MiXCR anew, one entry per CDR3 protein. The table records approximately 210,000 distinct CDR3 sequences, under 30% of them present only once. The sample consisted of PBMCs or a T cell subset sorted from them (not recorded which). These receptor sequences come from an adult woman who had mild COVID-19 (a few samples of this study predate the infection). Cell type and time point are not known.

The chain links TRBV6-2 or TRBV6-3 to TRBJ2-1; no definite D call. This CDR3 spans 14 amino acids. Germline V gene sequence: CDR1 MNHEY, CDR2 SVGEGT. The V end was cut by 4 bases, the J end by 9 bases, with 16 bases between. The CDR3 DNA is TGTGCCAGCAGTTCCGGCCCCCCTGTCTCTGAGCAGTTCTTC. It encodes CASSSGPPVSEQFF.

The chain recombines TRBV7-2 with TRBJ1-5; D call uncertain. V lost 1 base, J lost 10 bases, and 17 bases lay in between. Germline CDR1 reads SGHTA; CDR2 reads FQGNSA. This CDR3 comprises 15 residues. CDR3 DNA sequence: TGTGCCAGCAGCTTAGGTGGTCAGGCCATGGGACCCCAGCATTTT. Translation gives CASSLGGQAMGPQHF.

The sample holds a few counts of this clonotype. The gene calls are TRBV3-1 and TRBJ2-2; TRBD1 matches at 8 bases. V dropped 1 base and J dropped 4; count of bases not matched to a gene: 5. The CDR3 loop spans 16 amino acids. Germline CDR1 and CDR2: LGHDT and YNNKEL (reference sequence). CDR3: CASSQARGRRTGELFF. For the CDR3, the DNA is TGTGCCAGCAGCCAAGCCAGGGGGCGTCGCACCGGGGAGCTGTTTTTT.

V is TRBV7-6 and J is TRBJ2-2; D is uncertain. Germline V CDR1 and CDR2: SGHVS, FNYEAQ. The CDR3 loop spans 14 amino acids. V was cut by 5 bases and J by 6 bases, with 13 bases left in between. The CDR3 DNA reads TGTGCCAGCAGCCCAAGAACAGTTCCCGGGGAGCTGTTTTTT. Protein: CASSPRTVPGELFF.

This clonotype was found a few times. The genes are TRBV29-1 and TRBJ1-1; D call uncertain. Germline V gives CDR1 SQVTM, CDR2 ANQGSEA. V gave up 3 bases and J gave up 4 bases, with 6 bases separating them. The CDR3 covers 11 residues. CDR3 sequence (DNA): TGCAGCGTTGATGGCAGCACTGAAGCTTTCTTT. This sequence encodes CSVDGSTEAFF.

The CDR3 DNA reads TGTGCCAGCAGTTTCGGGTGGGGACTAGCCAAAAACATTCAGTACTTC. Translating it yields CASSFGWGLAKNIQYF. This chain uses TRBV12-3 or TRBV12-4 with TRBJ2-4; TRBD2 is a possible D gene (6 bases). V lost 3 bases to trimming and J lost 0 bases, with 12 bases between them. This CDR3 has 16 amino acids.

V gene TRBV11-2 combines with J gene TRBJ1-2; TRBD1 is a possible D gene (5 bases). With 5 bases removed from V and 3 bases from J, the gap between germline ends came to 19 bases. CDR3 length: 16 residues. The V gene's germline CDR1 is SGHAT and CDR2 FQNNGV. CDR3 coding DNA: TGTGCCAGCAGCCCAGGCAGTTGGGGGAGGGACTATGGCTACACCTTC. Translating it yields CASSPGSWGRDYGYTF.

The count of this clonotype is one. This sequence joins TRBV5-1 and TRBJ2-3; no definite D call. Trimming left V 3 bases short and J 0 bases short, with 11 bases between. Germline CDR1 and CDR2: SGHRS and YFSETQ. The CDR3 extends over 15 amino acids. CDR3 DNA sequence: TGCGCCAGCAGCTCCAGGACGACTAGCACAGATACGCAGTATTTT. This encodes CASSSRTTSTDTQYF.

There are a few counts of this clonotype. The rearrangement uses TRBV12-3 or TRBV12-4 and TRBJ2-4; 9 positions agree with TRBD2. After removal of 2 bases from V and 10 bases from J, the junction contained 9 bases not matched to a gene. The CDR3 runs to 15 residues. In DNA, the CDR3 is TGTGCCAGCAGTTTATTTGCTAGCGGGGTGAGAATTCAGTACTTC. This sequence encodes CASSLFASGVRIQYF.

CDR3 sequence (DNA): TGTGCCAGCAGTTTATCCGGATTGGGGGCTTACGAGCAGTACTTC. As protein: CASSLSGLGAYEQYF. This chain joins TRBV12-3 or TRBV12-4 and TRBJ2-7, with D possibly matching TRBD1 (6 bases). Trimming took 2 bases from V and 4 from J, leaving 15 bases between them. The length of the CDR3 is 15 residues.

The rearrangement uses TRBV20-1 and TRBJ1-6, with D unclear. The CDR3 contains 14 residues. Per germline, CDR1 DFQATT and CDR2 SNEGSKA (reference sequence). V was cut by 3 bases and J by 8 bases, with 14 bases left in between. The CDR3 DNA sequence: TGCAGTGCTAGTATTCTGGCAACCGATTCACCCCTCCACTTT. Protein: CSASILATDSPLHF.

The chain joins TRBV7-2 to TRBJ2-2; D possibly corresponds to TRBD2 (6 bases). The CDR3 spans 16 residues. Germline V lookup: CDR1 SGHTA, CDR2 FQGNSA. Deletions cut 2 bases from V and 0 bases from J, with 10 bases between. The CDR3 DNA reads as TGTGCCAGCAGCTTAAGGCGGGGCGCGAACACCGGGGAGCTGTTTTTT. Encoded protein: CASSLRRGANTGELFF.

The V gene is TRBV20-1, the J gene TRBJ1-1; TRBD1 matches at 10 bases. Trimming at V came to 4 bases and at J to 1 base, leaving 3 bases not matched to a gene. The CDR3 consists of 14 residues. Looked up from germline, CDR1 is DFQATT and CDR2 is SNEGSKA (reference sequence). CDR3 coding DNA: TGCAGTGCTAAAGACAGGGGGCGGAACACTGAAGCTTTCTTT. Protein: CSAKDRGRNTEAFF.

The rearrangement links TRBV29-1 to TRBJ2-5, with D perhaps TRBD1 (6 bases). The CDR3 is 12 residues long. Per the germline V gene, CDR1 is SQVTM and CDR2 is ANQGSEA. Trimming left V 5 bases short and J 5 bases short, with 12 bases between. In nucleotides, the CDR3 is TGCAGCGTTAACAGGGTTCAGGAGACCCAGTACTTC. Amino acid sequence: CSVNRVQETQYF.

V usage is TRBV12-3 or TRBV12-4 and J usage is TRBJ2-1; 13 bases align to TRBD2. With V trimmed by 5 bases and J by 9 bases, 7 bases remained unmatched. This CDR3 region has 15 residues. The CDR3 reads CASSAPGLAGTEQFF. CDR3 nucleotide sequence: TGTGCCAGCAGTGCCCCGGGACTAGCGGGGACTGAGCAGTTCTTC.

This clonotype has a handful of counts. This chain joins TRBV4-2 and TRBJ2-7; 9 bases fit TRBD2. CDR1 is LGHNA, CDR2 YNFKEQ, per germline. J gave up 4 bases and V 0 bases, and 7 bases lay outside the gene matches. This CDR3 has 16 residues. This CDR3 reads CASSQDAIAGAYEQYF. DNA for the CDR3: TGTGCCAGCAGCCAAGACGCAATAGCGGGGGCTTACGAGCAGTACTTC.

This clonotype was observed a few times. The chain joins TRBV24-1 to TRBJ2-2; no firm D call. This CDR3 has 13 amino acids. The ends were cut back, 4 bases at V and 4 bases at J, with 6 bases in the middle. Germline V gene data show CDR1 as KGHDR and CDR2 as SFDVKD. For the CDR3, the DNA is TGTGCCACCAGTGAACCGGGCACCGGGGAGCTGTTTTTT. It encodes CATSEPGTGELFF.

This clonotype appeared a few times. The chain combines TRBV4-1 with TRBJ1-3; TRBD1 is a possible D gene (5 bases). The CDR3 has 17 amino acids. The V gene's germline CDR1 is MGHRA and CDR2 YSYEKL. Trimming removed 7 bases from V and 0 bases from J, with 19 bases in between. The CDR3 region is CASKKGGDLYSGNTIYF. The CDR3 nucleotides read TGCGCCAGCAAAAAAGGAGGGGACCTCTACTCTGGAAACACCATATATTTT.

The gene calls are TRBV29-1 and TRBJ2-3; 9 nucleotides agree with TRBD2. The CDR3 contains 17 residues. From germline, CDR1 is SQVTM and CDR2 ANQGSEA. V was clipped by 0 bases and J by 2 bases; unmatched bases: 9. This chain's CDR3 is CSVEDPWRGGATDTQYF. The CDR3 nucleotides read TGCAGCGTTGAAGATCCTTGGCGCGGGGGGGCCACAGATACGCAGTATTTT.

This chain joins TRBV7-9 and TRBJ1-1, with D tentatively TRBD1 (6 bases). The V gene lost 3 bases and the J gene lost 4 bases, with 12 bases spanning the gap. This CDR3 has 14 amino acids. CDR1 and CDR2 from the germline V gene are SEHNR and FQNEAQ (reference sequence). CDR3: CASSLSGGGTEAFF. The DNA for the CDR3 is TGTGCCAGCAGCTTGTCTGGGGGCGGCACTGAAGCTTTCTTT.